These 14 T cell receptor beta chains share one sample of origin, sequenced in a study of OX40 agonist ivuxolimab in advanced cancers. Clones were read by immunoSEQ multiplex PCR, and TCRdb kept only the in-frame ones, dropping some. The data contain about 40,000 clones, around 89% of them singletons. The sequenced sample was CD4+ or CD8+ T cells sorted from blood, obtained in a trial of the OX40 agonist ivuxolimab. The receptor source for this set is an adult with an advanced solid tumor such as melanoma, head and neck, liver or kidney cancer.

This clone was counted once. The chain combines TRBV13 with TRBJ2-2; no clear D gene. The germline CDR1 and CDR2 sequences are PRHDT and FYEKMQ (reference sequence). V was cut by 5 bases and J by 7 bases, with 8 bases left in between. This CDR3 comprises 12 residues. The CDR3 spells CASSPSDGELFF. The CDR3 nucleotides are TGTGCCAGCAGCCCTTCGGACGGGGAGCTGTTTTTT.

This rearrangement joins TRBV23-1 to TRBJ2-7; D unclear. TRBV23-1 is an ORF; its function is uncertain. V was shortened by 0 bases and J by 11 bases, with 11 bases between the two germline ends. The CDR3 is made up of 12 amino acids. Here the CDR3 reads CASSQSTVTKYF. The CDR3 nucleotides read TGCGCCAGCAGTCAATCGACGGTAACGAAGTACTTC.

The CDR3 bases are TGTGCCTGGACGACTAGCGGGAGGGCGGCCGGGGAGCTGTTTTTT. This sequence encodes CAWTTSGRAAGELFF. V usage is TRBV30 and J usage is TRBJ2-2, with 14 bases matching TRBD2. This CDR3 contains 15 residues. Per germline, CDR1 GTSNPN and CDR2 SVGIG (reference sequence). The junction had 4 bases not matched to a gene; V was cut back by 4 bases and J by 6 bases.

The chain recombines TRBV6-5 with TRBJ1-1; D is perhaps TRBD1 (6 bases). V was trimmed by 2 bases and J by 4 bases, leaving 17 bases between them. From germline, CDR1 is MNHEY and CDR2 SVGAGI. This CDR3 comprises 16 residues. CDR3 loop: CASSYEGSGVGTEAFF. The CDR3 DNA reads as TGTGCCAGCAGTTACGAGGGGTCAGGGGTAGGCACTGAAGCTTTCTTT.

V is TRBV5-6 and J is TRBJ2-7; D remains unclear. V lost 0 bases, J lost 5 bases, and 12 bases lay in between. The CDR3 runs to 14 residues. The germline CDR1 and CDR2 sequences are SGHDT and YYEEEE. Here the CDR3 DNA reads TGTGCCAGCAGCTTGGTCCAAGGCGGCGACGAGCAGTACTTC. Translating it yields CASSLVQGGDEQYF.

This chain connects TRBV4-1 to TRBJ2-1; 10 bases align to TRBD2. The ends lost 3 bases at V and 8 bases at J; junction bases unmatched: 10. CDR3 size: 16 residues. The germline CDR1 and CDR2 sequences are MGHRA and YSYEKL. DNA for the CDR3: TGCGCCAGCAGCCACCTCGGGACTAGCGTCTGGCATGAGCAGTTCTTC. Protein product: CASSHLGTSVWHEQFF.

This rearrangement joins TRBV27 to TRBJ1-2; D unresolved. V shed 5 bases and J shed 3 bases, with 10 bases lying between them. Germline lookup yields CDR1 MNHEY and CDR2 SMNVEV (reference sequence). The CDR3 runs 13 residues. The CDR3 DNA reads as TGTGCCAGCAGTCCCTCCTCGGACTATGGCTACACCTTC. Amino acid sequence: CASSPSSDYGYTF.

Only one count was recorded for this clone. This chain connects TRBV6-5 to TRBJ1-1; TRBD1 is a possible D gene (5 bases). V lost 0 bases and J lost 5, with 10 bases in between. This CDR3 contains 14 residues. The germline V gene encodes CDR1 MNHEY and CDR2 SVGAGI. Here the CDR3 reads CASSYSTWGTEAFF. Here the CDR3 DNA reads TGTGCCAGCAGTTACTCGACCTGGGGGACTGAAGCTTTCTTT.

The chain joins TRBV7-2 to TRBJ1-1; perhaps TRBD1 as D (5 bases). The CDR3 covers 16 residues. Germline-derived CDR1 and CDR2 are SGHTA and FQGNSA. The germline V and J ends were trimmed by 4 bases and 2 bases, with 17 bases remaining between them. The CDR3 DNA reads TGTGCCAGCAGCTCCCAGGTAAGGGGCTTCAACACTGAAGCTTTCTTT. Its translation is CASSSQVRGFNTEAFF.

This chain joins TRBV5-1 and TRBJ2-3, with 7 bases lining up with TRBD2. This CDR3 spans 16 amino acids. V dropped 0 bases and J dropped 4; count of bases not matched to a gene: 8. Germline V CDR1 and CDR2: SGHRS, YFSETQ. The CDR3 nucleotides are TGCGCCAGCAGCTTGGGTCGGGGGGAGGTCGCAGATACGCAGTATTTT. The encoded protein is CASSLGRGEVADTQYF.

The J gene is TRBJ1-5, the V gene TRBV2, with D maybe TRBD1 (5 bases). The CDR3 extends over 15 amino acids. Trimming left V 2 bases short and J 5 bases short, with 13 bases between. Germline CDR1 reads SNHLY; CDR2 reads FYNNEI. The CDR3 DNA reads TGTGCCAGCAGTGAATGGGGCCGGGAACATCAGCCCCAGCATTTT. This translates into CASSEWGREHQPQHF.

The rearrangement joins TRBV19 to TRBJ2-1, with a weak D call TRBD2 (5 bases). The CDR3 runs 15 residues. V lost 1 base and J lost 4, with 11 bases in between. The germline CDR1 and CDR2 sequences are LNHDA and SQIVND (reference sequence). The CDR3 spells CASSIAAVDYNEQFF. The CDR3 nucleotides are TGTGCCAGTAGTATAGCAGCGGTAGATTACAATGAGCAGTTCTTC.

V is TRBV19 and J is TRBJ2-7; 11 nucleotides line up with TRBD2. The V gene's germline CDR1 is LNHDA and CDR2 SQIVND (reference sequence). With 4 bases clipped from V and 1 base from J, the junction kept 3 bases outside the gene matches. The CDR3 is made up of 15 amino acids. CDR3 protein: CASSTLAGGSYEQYF. In DNA, the CDR3 is TGTGCCAGTAGTACTTTAGCGGGGGGGTCCTACGAGCAGTACTTC.

The CDR3 loop is CASSYGIFNEQFF. CDR3 coding DNA: TGTGCCAGCAGTTACGGCATCTTTAATGAGCAGTTCTTC. The V and J genes are TRBV6-5 and TRBJ2-1; no clear D gene. The CDR3 runs 13 residues. Trimming shortened V by 2 bases and J by 7 bases, and 9 bases separated the two germline ends. CDR1 and CDR2 (germline): MNHEY, SVGAGI.